This TCR beta chain originates from a study of cytomegalovirus exposure and HLA in healthy donors. Concerning this clone: Its antigen is as yet unknown.

Findings and caveats of the study: CMV serostatus was the only immune exposure information that was available. Earlier analysis looked at TCR beta V segments, and most were productive about 90% or about 30% of the time.

The V end lost 5 bases, the J end lost 6 bases, and 11 bases lay between the germline ends. CDR1 SGHTA and CDR2 FQGTGA come from the germline V gene. This CDR3 is 13 amino acids long. It was with 60 Vbeta and 13 Jbeta primers that the PCR ran. TCRdb's copy holds only in-frame clones and misses some; the assay was immunoSEQ multiplex PCR. In the table there are 100,000 to 120,000 clones, 60% to 80% of which are singletons. The origin of this receptor is a man aged 25 to 40 in good health and CMV-seronegative. This chain joins TRBV7-3 and TRBJ2-1; weak D call: TRBD1 (6 bases). Sequencing input: PBMCs. The CDR3 reads CASSPPTGNEQFF. As DNA, the CDR3 is TGTGCCAGCAGCCCCCCGACAGGCAATGAGCAGTTCTTC.